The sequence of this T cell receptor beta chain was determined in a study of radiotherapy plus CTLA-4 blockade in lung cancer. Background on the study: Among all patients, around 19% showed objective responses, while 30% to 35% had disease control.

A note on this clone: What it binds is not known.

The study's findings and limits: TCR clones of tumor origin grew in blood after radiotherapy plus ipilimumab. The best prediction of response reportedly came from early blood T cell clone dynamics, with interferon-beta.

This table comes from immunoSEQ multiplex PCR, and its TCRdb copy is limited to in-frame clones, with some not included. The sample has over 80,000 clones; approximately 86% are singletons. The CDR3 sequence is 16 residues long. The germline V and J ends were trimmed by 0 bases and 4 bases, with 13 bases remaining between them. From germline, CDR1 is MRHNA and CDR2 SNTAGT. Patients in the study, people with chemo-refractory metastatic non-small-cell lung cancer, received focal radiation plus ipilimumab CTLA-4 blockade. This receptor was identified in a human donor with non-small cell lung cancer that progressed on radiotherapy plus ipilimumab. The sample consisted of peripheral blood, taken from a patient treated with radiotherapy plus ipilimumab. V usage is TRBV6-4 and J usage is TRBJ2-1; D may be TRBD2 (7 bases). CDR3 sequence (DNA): TGTGCCAGCAGTGACTCTGGCGGGGGCCCTTACAATGAGCAGTTCTTC. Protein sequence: CASSDSGGGPYNEQFF.